The source of this TCR beta chain is a study of T cells in Graves' hyperthyroidism and ophthalmopathy. From RNA transcripts, TCR beta CDR3 regions were amplified. Initially, a first-round RT-PCR of the TCR CDR3 employed the HTBI primer set. A single record per CDR3 protein comes from TCRdb applying MiXCR to the multiplex PCR reads. The sample lists roughly 300,000 distinct CDR3 sequences, around a sixth seen once, with approximately 49% in the top ten. V was pared by 4 bases and J by 6 bases, with 29 bases between. The CDR3 spans 19 residues. Germline V CDR1 and CDR2: SGHRS, YFSETQ. This chain joins TRBV5-1 and TRBJ2-1; unclear D gene. The sequenced sample was blood. This TCR was recovered from a woman between 45 and 60 years old with Graves' hyperthyroidism. Here the CDR3 DNA reads TGCGCCAGCAGCGCATCCCCAGATACTAACGGTCCCTGGGGCAATGAGCAGTTCTTC. Its protein is CASSASPDTNGPWGNEQFF.